This T cell receptor beta chain was captured in a study of CD8 T cells in ankylosing spondylitis. Study conclusions and caveats: Disease-associated clones were CD8+ and fairly uncommon in peripheral blood. Among TCR beta sequences, a motif of under ten highly homologous variants appeared characteristic of ankylosing spondylitis blood. It was reported that disease-linked clones were significantly enriched in matched ankylosing spondylitis synovial fluid. Earlier authors reported some of these motif variants in reactive arthritis synovial fluid and blood.

Construction of TCR beta libraries was performed using quantitative 5'-RACE with molecular barcodes. A single record per CDR3 protein comes from TCRdb applying MiXCR to the 5' RACE reads. This sample has 200,000 to 250,000 distinct CDR3 sequences, with 15% to 20% found just once. This clonotype was counted ten times or more. Antigen: not known. Per germline, CDR1 SQVTM and CDR2 ANQGSEA. CDR3 length equals 9 residues. Deletions cut 7 bases from V and 13 bases from J, with 13 bases between. This receptor was identified in a male donor with ankylosing spondylitis. What was sequenced was blood, either unsorted or a sorted T cell fraction (not recorded which). The rearrangement uses TRBV29-1 and TRBJ1-1; D is unclear. The CDR3 bases are TGCAGCGCCGCAACAGACCATTTCTTT. It yields the protein CSAATDHFF.